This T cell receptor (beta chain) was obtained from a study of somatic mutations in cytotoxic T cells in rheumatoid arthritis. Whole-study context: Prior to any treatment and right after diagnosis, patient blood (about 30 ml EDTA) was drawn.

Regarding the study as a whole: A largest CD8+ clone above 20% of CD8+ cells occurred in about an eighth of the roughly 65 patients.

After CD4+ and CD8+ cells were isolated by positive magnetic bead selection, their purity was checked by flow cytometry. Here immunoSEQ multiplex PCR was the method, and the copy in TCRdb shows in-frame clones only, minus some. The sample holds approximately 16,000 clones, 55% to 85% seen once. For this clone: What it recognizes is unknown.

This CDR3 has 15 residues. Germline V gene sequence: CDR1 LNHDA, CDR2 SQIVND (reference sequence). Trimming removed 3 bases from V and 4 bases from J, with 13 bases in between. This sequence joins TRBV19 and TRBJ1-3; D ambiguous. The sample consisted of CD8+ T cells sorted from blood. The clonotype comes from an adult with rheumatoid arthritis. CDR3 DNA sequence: TGTGCCAGTAGTATCGACGCCAACGGGGGAAACACCATATATTTT. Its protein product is CASSIDANGGNTIYF.